This TCR beta chain was recovered during a study of blood T cell repertoires in COVID-19. The wider study: Sites across the United States, Italy and Spain contributed samples from acute and convalescent COVID-19.

The CDR3 covers 14 residues. The ends lost 4 bases at V and 4 bases at J; junction bases unmatched: 8. Germline lookup yields CDR1 SGHRS and CDR2 YFSETQ. The table lists this clone with a count of one. TCRdb's table, derived via immunoSEQ multiplex PCR, lists solely in-frame clones and lacks some. The repertoire holds 300,000 to 350,000 clones, with about nine tenths as singletons. The TCR was taken from a man aged 18 to 29 with active or convalescent COVID-19. The chain joins TRBV5-1 to TRBJ2-7; 7 bases fit TRBD1. The sequencing sample was made of peripheral blood. The CDR3 DNA is TGCGCCAGCAGCGCCGAGGGACAGATTTACGAGCAGTACTTC. This gives the protein CASSAEGQIYEQYF.